The 6 T cell receptor beta chains in this list originate from one sample, sequenced in a study of T cell repertoires in ileal Crohn's disease. The assay was immunoSEQ multiplex PCR, and TCRdb's table has in-frame clones only and misses some. This sample has fewer than 9,500 clones, with around four fifths found just once. Time point described: neoterminal ileum biopsy at postoperative endoscopy, about 6 months after surgery. Sequencing was done on a sample of ileal tissue. These receptors were obtained from an adult with Crohn's disease.

J is TRBJ2-2 and V is TRBV2, with TRBD2 as a possible D gene (7 bases). V gave up 3 bases and J gave up 4 bases, with 12 bases separating them. This CDR3 spans 15 amino acids. Germline assignment: CDR1 SNHLY and CDR2 FYNNEI. The CDR3 DNA reads TGTGCCAGCAGTGACCGGGGGGCCGTCACCGGGGAGCTGTTTTTT. It is translated as CASSDRGAVTGELFF.

The rearrangement links TRBV18 to TRBJ2-7; 8 nucleotides align to TRBD2. Per the germline V gene, CDR1 is KGHSH and CDR2 is LQKENI. This CDR3 comprises 14 residues. With V trimmed by 2 bases and J by 5 bases, 5 bases remained unmatched. The CDR3 here is CASSPSGGADEQYF. The CDR3 DNA reads TGTGCCAGCTCACCATCGGGGGGGGCCGACGAGCAGTACTTC.

This chain connects TRBV18 to TRBJ2-2; D might be TRBD2 (5 bases). The CDR3 is 16 residues long. The V gene's germline CDR1 is KGHSH and CDR2 LQKENI. With 2 bases removed from V and 5 bases from J, the gap between germline ends came to 15 bases. This CDR3 reads CASSPSYQGGTGELFF. The CDR3 DNA is TGTGCCAGCTCACCAAGTTATCAAGGCGGGACCGGGGAGCTGTTTTTT.

This clone is deemed medium-sized. The rearrangement joins TRBV2 to TRBJ1-1, with 10 bases that match TRBD1. CDR1 SNHLY and CDR2 FYNNEI come from the germline V gene. The ends lost 4 bases at V and 5 bases at J; junction bases unmatched: 4. This CDR3 contains 14 residues. CDR3 sequence reads: CASSGDRGRTEAFF. The CDR3 region has the DNA TGTGCCAGCAGTGGAGACAGGGGGCGGACTGAAGCTTTCTTT. The variable domain in full, completed from reference TRBV2 and TRBJ1-1, reads EPEVTQTPSHQVTQMGQEVILRCVPISNHLYFYWYRQILGQKVEFLVSFYNNEISEKSEIFDDQFSVERPDGSNFTLKIRSTKLEDSAMYFCASSGDRGRTEAFFGQGTRLTVV.

The chain uses TRBV7-2 and TRBJ2-5, with D perhaps TRBD2 (6 bases). Trimming cost V 1 base and J 7 bases, with 13 bases left between them. Germline V gene lookup returns CDR1 SGHTA and CDR2 FQGNSA. This CDR3 is 14 amino acids long. This CDR3 is CASSLGRSGGTQYF. In nucleotides, the CDR3 is TGTGCCAGCAGCTTAGGCCGTAGCGGAGGGACCCAGTACTTC.

This clone showed up just a few times. The rearrangement uses TRBV5-1 and TRBJ2-1; possibly TRBD1 for D (6 bases). V lost 4 bases to trimming and J lost 4 bases, with 15 bases between them. This CDR3 has 15 residues. From germline, CDR1 is SGHRS and CDR2 YFSETQ. The DNA for the CDR3 is TGCGCCAGCAGCCTGCTGGGGGCCGGTTACAATGAGCAGTTCTTC. It is translated as CASSLLGAGYNEQFF.